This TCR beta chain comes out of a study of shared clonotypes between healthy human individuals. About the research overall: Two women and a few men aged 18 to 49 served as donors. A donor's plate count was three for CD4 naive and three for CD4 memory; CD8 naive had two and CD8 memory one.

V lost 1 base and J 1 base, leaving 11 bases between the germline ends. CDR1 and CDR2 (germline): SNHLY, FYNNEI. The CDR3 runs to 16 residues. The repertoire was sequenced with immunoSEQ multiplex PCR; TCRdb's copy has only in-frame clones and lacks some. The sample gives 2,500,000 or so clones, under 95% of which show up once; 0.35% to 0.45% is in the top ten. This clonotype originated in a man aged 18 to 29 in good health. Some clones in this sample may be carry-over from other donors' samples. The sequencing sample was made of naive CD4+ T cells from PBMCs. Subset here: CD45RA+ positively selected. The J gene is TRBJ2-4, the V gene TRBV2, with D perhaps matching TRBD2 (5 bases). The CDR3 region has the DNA TGTGCCAGCAGTGAAGTCCCCCGAGGGGCCAAAAACATTCAGTACTTC. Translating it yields CASSEVPRGAKNIQYF.